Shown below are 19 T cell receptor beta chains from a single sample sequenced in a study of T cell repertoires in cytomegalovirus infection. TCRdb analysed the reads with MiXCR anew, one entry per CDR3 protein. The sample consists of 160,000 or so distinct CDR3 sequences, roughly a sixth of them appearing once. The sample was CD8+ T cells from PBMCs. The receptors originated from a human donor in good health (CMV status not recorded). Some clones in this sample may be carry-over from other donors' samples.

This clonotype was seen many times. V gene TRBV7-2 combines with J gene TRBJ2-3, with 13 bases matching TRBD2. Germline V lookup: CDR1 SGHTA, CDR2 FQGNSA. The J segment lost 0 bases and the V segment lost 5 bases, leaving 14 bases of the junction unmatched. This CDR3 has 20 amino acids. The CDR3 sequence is CASSIGTSGIRLPSTDTQYF. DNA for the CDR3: TGTGCCAGCAGCATCGGGACTAGCGGGATAAGACTGCCAAGCACAGATACGCAGTATTTT.

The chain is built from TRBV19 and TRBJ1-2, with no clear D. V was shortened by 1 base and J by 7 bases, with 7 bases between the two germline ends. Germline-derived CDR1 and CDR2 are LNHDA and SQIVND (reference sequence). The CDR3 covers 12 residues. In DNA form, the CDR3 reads TGTGCCAGTAGTATAGGGGCACCTGGCTACACCTTC. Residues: CASSIGAPGYTF.

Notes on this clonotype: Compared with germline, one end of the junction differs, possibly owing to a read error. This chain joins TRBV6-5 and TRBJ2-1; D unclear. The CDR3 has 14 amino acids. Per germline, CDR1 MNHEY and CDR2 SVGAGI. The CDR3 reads CDSRTRSSYNEQFF. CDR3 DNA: TGTGACAGCAGAACCAGGAGCTCCTACAATGAGCAGTTCTTC.

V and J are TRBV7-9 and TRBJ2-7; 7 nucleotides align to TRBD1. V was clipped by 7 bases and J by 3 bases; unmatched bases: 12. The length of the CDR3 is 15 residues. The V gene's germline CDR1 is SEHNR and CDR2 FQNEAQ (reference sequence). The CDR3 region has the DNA TGTGCCAGCACCGTCATGGGGGCAGGGGGCTACGAGCAGTACTTC. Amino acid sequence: CASTVMGAGGYEQYF.

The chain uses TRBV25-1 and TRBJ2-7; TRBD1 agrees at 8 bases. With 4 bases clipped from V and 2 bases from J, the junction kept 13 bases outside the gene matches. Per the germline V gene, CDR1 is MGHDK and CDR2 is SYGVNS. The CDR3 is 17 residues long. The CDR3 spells CASSGSRDRSDPYEQYF. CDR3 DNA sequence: TGTGCCAGCAGTGGATCGCGGGACAGGTCAGATCCCTACGAGCAGTACTTC.

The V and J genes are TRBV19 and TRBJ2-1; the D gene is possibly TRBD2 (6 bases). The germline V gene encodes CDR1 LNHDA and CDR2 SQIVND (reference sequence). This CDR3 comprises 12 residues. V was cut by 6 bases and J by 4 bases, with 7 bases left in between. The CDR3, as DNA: TGTGCCAGTAGAAGCGGGTACAATGAGCAGTTCTTC. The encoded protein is CASRSGYNEQFF.

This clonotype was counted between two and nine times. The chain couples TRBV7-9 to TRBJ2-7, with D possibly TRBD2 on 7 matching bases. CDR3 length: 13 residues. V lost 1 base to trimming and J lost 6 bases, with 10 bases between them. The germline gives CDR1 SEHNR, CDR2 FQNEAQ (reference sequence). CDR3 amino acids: CASSLEGGGEQYF. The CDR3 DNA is TGTGCCAGCAGCTTAGAGGGAGGGGGCGAGCAGTACTTC.

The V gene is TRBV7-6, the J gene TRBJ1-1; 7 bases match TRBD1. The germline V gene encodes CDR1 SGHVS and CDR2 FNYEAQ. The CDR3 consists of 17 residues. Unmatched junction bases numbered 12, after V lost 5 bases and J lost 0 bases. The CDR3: CASSRNWTGDMNTEAFF. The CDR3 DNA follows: TGTGCCAGCAGCCGAAACTGGACAGGAGACATGAACACTGAAGCTTTCTTT. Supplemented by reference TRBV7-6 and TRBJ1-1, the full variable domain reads GAGVSQSPRYKVTKRGQDVALRCDPISGHVSLYWYRQALGQGPEFLTYFNYEAQQDKSGLPNDRFSAERPEGSISTLTIQRTEQRDSAMYRCASSRNWTGDMNTEAFFGQGTRLTVV.

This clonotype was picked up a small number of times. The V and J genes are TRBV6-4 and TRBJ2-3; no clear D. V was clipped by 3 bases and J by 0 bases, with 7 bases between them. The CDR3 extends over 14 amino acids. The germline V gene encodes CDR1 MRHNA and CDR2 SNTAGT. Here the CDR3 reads CASSEAVSTDTQYF. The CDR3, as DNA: TGTGCCAGCAGTGAAGCAGTTAGCACAGATACGCAGTATTTT.

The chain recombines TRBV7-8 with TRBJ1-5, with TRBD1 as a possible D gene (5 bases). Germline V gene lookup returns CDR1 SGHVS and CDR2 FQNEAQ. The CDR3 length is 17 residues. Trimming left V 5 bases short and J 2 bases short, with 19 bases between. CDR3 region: CASSPTRTPGGNQPQHF. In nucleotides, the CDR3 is TGTGCCAGCAGCCCGACTCGGACGCCGGGGGGCAATCAGCCCCAGCATTTT.

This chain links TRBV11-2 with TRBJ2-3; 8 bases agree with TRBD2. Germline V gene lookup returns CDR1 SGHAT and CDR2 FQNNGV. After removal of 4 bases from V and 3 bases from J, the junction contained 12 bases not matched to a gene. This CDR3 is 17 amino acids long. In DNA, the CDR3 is TGTGCCAGCAGCTCGACCGTCTCCAGCGGGGGTACAGATACGCAGTATTTT. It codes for CASSSTVSSGGTDTQYF. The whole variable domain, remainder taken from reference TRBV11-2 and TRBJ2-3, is EAGVAQSPRYKIIEKRQSVAFWCNPISGHATLYWYQQILGQGPKLLIQFQNNGVVDDSQLPKDRFSAERLKGVDSTLKIQPAKLEDSAVYLCASSSTVSSGGTDTQYFGPGTRLTVL.

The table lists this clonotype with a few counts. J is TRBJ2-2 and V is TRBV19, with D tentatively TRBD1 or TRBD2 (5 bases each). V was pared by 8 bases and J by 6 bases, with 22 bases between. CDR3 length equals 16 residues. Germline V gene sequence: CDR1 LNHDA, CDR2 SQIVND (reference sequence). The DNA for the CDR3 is TGTGCCAGTGAATACGGGCTTAGAGGGGCCGCCGGGGAGCTGTTTTTT. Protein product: CASEYGLRGAAGELFF.

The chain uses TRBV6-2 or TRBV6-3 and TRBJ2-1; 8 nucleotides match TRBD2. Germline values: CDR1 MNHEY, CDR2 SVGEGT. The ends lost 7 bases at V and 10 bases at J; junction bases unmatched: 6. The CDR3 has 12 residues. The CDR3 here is CASNGGAGEQFF. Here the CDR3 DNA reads TGTGCCAGCAACGGGGGGGCCGGGGAGCAGTTCTTC.

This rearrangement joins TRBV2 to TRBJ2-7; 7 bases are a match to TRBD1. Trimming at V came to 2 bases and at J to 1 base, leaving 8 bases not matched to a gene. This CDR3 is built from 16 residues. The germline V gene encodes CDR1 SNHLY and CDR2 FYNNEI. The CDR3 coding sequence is TGTGCCAGCAGTGAAAGCGAGACAGGGAATTCCTACGAGCAGTACTTC. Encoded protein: CASSESETGNSYEQYF. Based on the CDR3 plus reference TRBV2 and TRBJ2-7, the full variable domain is EPEVTQTPSHQVTQMGQEVILRCVPISNHLYFYWYRQILGQKVEFLVSFYNNEISEKSEIFDDQFSVERPDGSNFTLKIRSTKLEDSAMYFCASSESETGNSYEQYFGPGTRLTVT.

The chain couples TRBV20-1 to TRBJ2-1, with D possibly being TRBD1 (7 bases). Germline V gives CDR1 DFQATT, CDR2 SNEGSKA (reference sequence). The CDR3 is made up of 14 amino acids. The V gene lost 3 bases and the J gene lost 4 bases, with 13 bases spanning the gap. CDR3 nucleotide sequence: TGCAGTGCTAGGGACAGGACTACATACAATGAGCAGTTCTTC. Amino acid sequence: CSARDRTTYNEQFF.

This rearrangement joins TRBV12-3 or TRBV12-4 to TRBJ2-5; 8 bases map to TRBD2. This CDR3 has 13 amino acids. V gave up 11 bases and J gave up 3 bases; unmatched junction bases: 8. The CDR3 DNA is TGTGCCTCCGGGGGGGAACTTGAAGAGACCCAGTACTTC. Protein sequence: CASGGELEETQYF.

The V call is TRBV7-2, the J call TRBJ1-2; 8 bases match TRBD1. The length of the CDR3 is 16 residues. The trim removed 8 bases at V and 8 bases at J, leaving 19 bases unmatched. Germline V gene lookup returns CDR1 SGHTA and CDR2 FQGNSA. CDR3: CASAMSPGQAPLGYTF. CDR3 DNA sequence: TGTGCCAGCGCGATGTCTCCGGGACAGGCCCCCTTGGGCTACACCTTC.

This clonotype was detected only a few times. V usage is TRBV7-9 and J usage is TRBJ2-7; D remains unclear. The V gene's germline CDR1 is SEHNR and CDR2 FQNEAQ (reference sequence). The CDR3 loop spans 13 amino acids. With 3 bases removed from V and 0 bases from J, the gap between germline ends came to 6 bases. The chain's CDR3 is CASSLNPSYEQYF. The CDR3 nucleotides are TGTGCCAGCAGCTTGAATCCCTCCTACGAGCAGTACTTC.

The CDR3 protein is CASSLRDRGPNEQFF. As DNA, the CDR3 is TGTGCCAGCAGCCTCCGGGACAGGGGGCCAAATGAGCAGTTCTTC. The V and J genes are TRBV7-2 and TRBJ2-1; TRBD1 matches at 12 bases. CDR1 SGHTA and CDR2 FQGNSA come from the germline V gene. The V segment lost 5 bases and the J segment 7 bases; nucleotides outside the gene matches: 6. The CDR3 consists of 15 residues.